This TCR beta chain stems from a study of regulatory T cells in long-lasting Graves disease. The V gene's germline CDR1 is SEHNR and CDR2 FQNEAQ (reference sequence). V was shortened by 0 bases and J by 4 bases, with 10 bases between the two germline ends. The CDR3 covers 16 residues. Sample time point: newly diagnosed GD, antithyroid drugs for less than 3 months. The TCR library was made from RNA extracted from PBMCs. This clonotype was picked up a small number of times. iRepertoire HTBI primers and Arm-PCR of CDR3 regions built TCR beta libraries. Each CDR3 protein is one row after TCRdb ran MiXCR on the multiplex PCR reads. The table has hundreds of thousands of distinct CDR3 sequences, more than 15% seen once; the top ten hold 12%. The data also belong to a second study, concerning T cells in Graves' hyperthyroidism and ophthalmopathy.

The clonotype originates from a man younger than 35 with Graves disease. V is TRBV7-9 and J is TRBJ1-6; D remains ambiguous. The starting material was peripheral blood mononuclear cells (PBMCs), obtained at new diagnosis, from a patient treated with antithyroid drugs. The CDR3 reads CASSLARARYNSPLHF. The CDR3 nucleotides read TGTGCCAGCAGCTTAGCGCGGGCCCGGTATAATTCACCCCTCCACTTT.